This is a list of T cell receptor beta chains from one sample in a study of post-analysis software for immune sequencing data. MiXCR, run by TCRdb on the PCR reads, gives a single entry per CDR3 protein. The data hold approximately 360,000 distinct CDR3 sequences, with less than 35% observed a single time. Sequenced input: blood. Source of these receptors: a girl between 5 and 17 years old with multiple sclerosis. Both conserved end residues are part of each CDR3. Fields, in order: D gene, J gene, clone size, V gene, CDR3 protein, CDR3 DNA. D genes are given only for firm matches. Some rows have no size entry. The others give once, few or many, or a class for an expanded clone.

d_call: TRBD1
j_call: TRBJ1-2
clone_size: few
v_call: TRBV27
cdr3_aa: CASSLSGTGDGYTF
cdr3_nt: TGTGCCAGCAGTTTATCGGGGACAGGGGATGGCTACACCTTC

d_call: .
j_call: TRBJ2-7
clone_size: few
v_call: TRBV5-1
cdr3_aa: CASSWTAAGYEQYF
cdr3_nt: TGCGCCAGCAGCTGGACAGCCGCCGGCTACGAGCAGTACTTC

d_call: .
j_call: TRBJ1-4
clone_size: .
v_call: TRBV12-3/TRBV12-4
cdr3_aa: CASSFRGFEKLFF
cdr3_nt: TGTGCCAGCAGTTTTCGGGGGTTCGAAAAACTGTTTTTT

d_call: .
j_call: TRBJ1-6
clone_size: many
v_call: TRBV27
cdr3_aa: CASSFKPSVGPLSPLHF
cdr3_nt: TGTGCCAGCAGTTTCAAACCCTCCGTCGGTCCTCTTTCACCCCTCCACTTT

d_call: .
j_call: TRBJ1-2
clone_size: few
v_call: TRBV25-1
cdr3_aa: CASSDGYGYTF
cdr3_nt: TGTGCCAGCAGTGACGGCTATGGCTACACCTTC

d_call: .
j_call: TRBJ1-5
clone_size: .
v_call: TRBV20-1
cdr3_aa: CSAPRGGGNYNQPQHF
cdr3_nt: TGCAGTGCTCCTCGCGGGGGCGGCAATTACAATCAGCCCCAGCATTTT

d_call: .
j_call: TRBJ2-3
clone_size: .
v_call: TRBV5-1
cdr3_aa: CASSLQVRIDTQYF
cdr3_nt: TGCGCCAGCAGCTTGCAGGTTCGGATAGATACGCAGTATTTT

d_call: .
j_call: TRBJ1-2
clone_size: .
v_call: TRBV20-1
cdr3_aa: CSGEIYGYTF
cdr3_nt: TGCAGTGGGGAGATCTATGGCTACACCTTC

d_call: TRBD1
j_call: TRBJ2-7
clone_size: .
v_call: TRBV20-1
cdr3_aa: CSARDPNRGRYEQYF
cdr3_nt: TGCAGTGCTAGAGACCCGAACAGGGGGCGCTACGAGCAGTACTTC

d_call: .
j_call: TRBJ1-2
clone_size: .
v_call: TRBV29-1
cdr3_aa: CSVEIRGNGYTF
cdr3_nt: TGCAGCGTTGAGATCCGGGGTAATGGCTACACCTTC

d_call: .
j_call: TRBJ2-3
clone_size: .
v_call: TRBV6-1
cdr3_aa: CASNGDTGPTDTQYF
cdr3_nt: TGTGCCAGCAATGGAGATACAGGGCCCACAGATACGCAGTATTTT

d_call: .
j_call: TRBJ1-2
clone_size: .
v_call: TRBV5-1
cdr3_aa: CASSLGSTQDYTF
cdr3_nt: TGCGCCAGCAGCTTGGGCAGCACCCAGGACTACACCTTC

d_call: .
j_call: TRBJ1-2
clone_size: few
v_call: TRBV6-5
cdr3_aa: CASSYSSYFYGYTF
cdr3_nt: TGTGCCAGCAGTTACTCGTCGTACTTCTATGGCTACACCTTC

d_call: .
j_call: TRBJ2-3
clone_size: few
v_call: TRBV11-1
cdr3_aa: CASSLTGPDTQYF
cdr3_nt: TGTGCCAGCAGCTTAACAGGTCCGGATACGCAGTATTTT

d_call: .
j_call: TRBJ1-2
clone_size: .
v_call: TRBV7-2
cdr3_aa: CAGSPTAGVEGYTF
cdr3_nt: TGTGCCGGCAGCCCCACAGCAGGGGTAGAAGGCTACACCTTC

d_call: .
j_call: TRBJ2-5
clone_size: .
v_call: TRBV5-1
cdr3_aa: CASSQPRGETQYF
cdr3_nt: TGCGCCAGCAGTCAACCACGCGGAGAGACCCAGTACTTC

d_call: .
j_call: TRBJ2-7
clone_size: few
v_call: TRBV28
cdr3_aa: CASSLRGYSYEQYF
cdr3_nt: TGTGCCAGCAGTTTAAGAGGTTATTCCTACGAGCAGTACTTC

d_call: .
j_call: TRBJ2-5
clone_size: many
v_call: TRBV6-6
cdr3_aa: CASSPSPGQNQETQYF
cdr3_nt: TGTGCCAGCAGCCCTTCACCCGGACAAAACCAAGAGACCCAGTACTTC

d_call: .
j_call: TRBJ2-1
clone_size: few
v_call: TRBV7-3
cdr3_aa: CASSLEGHNEQFF
cdr3_nt: TGTGCCAGCAGCTTAGAAGGTCACAATGAGCAGTTCTTC

d_call: .
j_call: TRBJ2-7
clone_size: .
v_call: TRBV4-1
cdr3_aa: CASSQFPSPGSGYEQYF
cdr3_nt: TGCGCCAGCAGCCAATTCCCAAGCCCAGGGAGCGGCTACGAGCAGTACTTC

d_call: TRBD1
j_call: TRBJ2-1
clone_size: few
v_call: TRBV4-1
cdr3_aa: CARTIHGDRWYNEQFF
cdr3_nt: TGCGCCCGGACTATTCACGGGGACAGGTGGTACAATGAGCAGTTCTTC

d_call: .
j_call: TRBJ1-5
clone_size: .
v_call: TRBV19
cdr3_aa: CASRDSYQPQHF
cdr3_nt: TGTGCCAGTAGAGACAGTTATCAGCCCCAGCATTTT

d_call: .
j_call: TRBJ1-1
clone_size: .
v_call: TRBV18
cdr3_aa: CASSPNPGRNTEAFF
cdr3_nt: TGTGCCAGCTCACCGAACCCTGGGCGGAACACTGAAGCTTTCTTT

d_call: .
j_call: TRBJ1-1
clone_size: .
v_call: TRBV5-1
cdr3_aa: CASSRTQNTEAFF
cdr3_nt: TGCGCCAGCAGCCGGACACAGAACACTGAAGCTTTCTTT

d_call: TRBD1
j_call: TRBJ2-6
clone_size: .
v_call: TRBV20-1
cdr3_aa: CSARAYRGISGANVLTF
cdr3_nt: TGCAGTGCTAGGGCCTACAGGGGTATCTCTGGGGCCAACGTCCTGACTTTC

d_call: TRBD1
j_call: TRBJ2-5
clone_size: .
v_call: TRBV7-6
cdr3_aa: CASSVDREETQYF
cdr3_nt: TGTGCCAGCAGCGTCGACAGGGAAGAGACCCAGTACTTC

d_call: TRBD2
j_call: TRBJ2-7
clone_size: .
v_call: TRBV7-9
cdr3_aa: CASSSVGASGDEQYF
cdr3_nt: TGTGCCAGCAGTTCTGTAGGGGCTAGCGGGGACGAGCAGTACTTC

d_call: TRBD1
j_call: TRBJ1-2
clone_size: .
v_call: TRBV12-3/TRBV12-4
cdr3_aa: CASSSTTGNHGYTF
cdr3_nt: TGTGCCAGCAGTTCCACGACAGGGAACCATGGCTACACCTTC

d_call: .
j_call: TRBJ2-1
clone_size: .
v_call: TRBV20-1
cdr3_aa: CSASTRLAYNEQFF
cdr3_nt: TGCAGTGCCTCAACAAGACTGGCCTACAATGAGCAGTTCTTC

d_call: .
j_call: TRBJ2-5
clone_size: .
v_call: TRBV7-2
cdr3_aa: CASSSQGGGYQETQYF
cdr3_nt: TGTGCCAGCAGCTCCCAGGGTGGGGGGTACCAAGAGACCCAGTACTTC

d_call: .
j_call: TRBJ1-1
clone_size: few
v_call: TRBV13
cdr3_aa: CASSLGGARTEAFF
cdr3_nt: TGTGCCAGCAGCTTAGGGGGCGCGAGGACTGAAGCTTTCTTT

d_call: TRBD2
j_call: TRBJ2-1
clone_size: .
v_call: TRBV9
cdr3_aa: CASSVIESGGYNEQFF
cdr3_nt: TGTGCCAGCAGCGTAATTGAAAGCGGGGGCTACAATGAGCAGTTCTTC

d_call: .
j_call: TRBJ2-3
clone_size: .
v_call: TRBV5-6
cdr3_aa: CASSRTVGDTQYF
cdr3_nt: TGTGCCAGCAGCCGGACTGTAGGAGATACGCAGTATTTT

d_call: TRBD1
j_call: TRBJ1-2
clone_size: .
v_call: TRBV11-2
cdr3_aa: CASSSRDRPILRGYGYTF
cdr3_nt: TGTGCCAGCAGCTCCAGGGACAGGCCCATCCTCCGAGGCTATGGCTACACCTTC

d_call: TRBD2
j_call: TRBJ2-1
clone_size: .
v_call: TRBV12-3/TRBV12-4
cdr3_aa: CASSPGLAGIGEQFF
cdr3_nt: TGTGCCAGCAGCCCGGGACTAGCGGGGATCGGTGAGCAGTTCTTC

d_call: .
j_call: TRBJ2-4
clone_size: few
v_call: TRBV29-1
cdr3_aa: CSYRQENIQYF
cdr3_nt: TGCAGCTATAGACAGGAAAACATTCAGTACTTC

d_call: TRBD1
j_call: TRBJ2-3
clone_size: many
v_call: TRBV5-1
cdr3_aa: CASSSGTGLGDTQYF
cdr3_nt: TGCGCCAGCAGCTCCGGGACAGGGTTGGGAGATACGCAGTATTTT

d_call: .
j_call: TRBJ2-3
clone_size: .
v_call: TRBV4-1
cdr3_aa: CASSQLRNWDLALTDTQYF
cdr3_nt: TGCGCCAGCAGCCAACTACGGAACTGGGATCTAGCGCTCACAGATACGCAGTATTTT

d_call: .
j_call: TRBJ2-3
clone_size: .
v_call: TRBV7-2
cdr3_aa: CVSSNRVIPDTQYF
cdr3_nt: TGTGTCAGCAGCAACAGGGTTATCCCAGATACGCAGTATTTT

d_call: TRBD2
j_call: TRBJ2-3
clone_size: .
v_call: TRBV10-3
cdr3_aa: CAARTSTSTDTQYF
cdr3_nt: TGTGCCGCCAGGACTAGCACTAGCACAGATACGCAGTATTTT

d_call: .
j_call: TRBJ2-3
clone_size: .
v_call: TRBV4-1
cdr3_aa: CASSQSLFRGGTDTQYF
cdr3_nt: TGCGCCAGCAGCCAAAGTCTATTTAGGGGGGGGACAGATACGCAGTATTTT

d_call: TRBD2
j_call: TRBJ2-5
clone_size: .
v_call: TRBV18
cdr3_aa: CASSRLAAEVEQYF
cdr3_nt: TGTGCCAGCTCAAGACTAGCCGCCGAGGTTGAGCAGTACTTC

d_call: TRBD1
j_call: TRBJ1-2
clone_size: .
v_call: TRBV5-1
cdr3_aa: CASSLETGAEINGYTF
cdr3_nt: TGCGCCAGCAGCTTAGAGACAGGGGCGGAAATCAATGGCTACACCTTC

d_call: TRBD2
j_call: TRBJ2-7
clone_size: many
v_call: TRBV5-5
cdr3_aa: CASSFLASGDVEQYF
cdr3_nt: TGTGCCAGCAGCTTTCTGGCTAGCGGGGACGTCGAGCAGTACTTC

d_call: .
j_call: TRBJ2-7
clone_size: few
v_call: TRBV7-8
cdr3_aa: CASSLASGAWYEQYF
cdr3_nt: TGTGCCAGCAGCTTAGCCTCAGGGGCATGGTACGAGCAGTACTTC

d_call: .
j_call: TRBJ2-7
clone_size: .
v_call: TRBV4-2
cdr3_aa: CASSRDEGTANSYEQYF
cdr3_nt: TGTGCCAGCAGCCGAGACGAGGGCACAGCTAACTCCTACGAGCAGTACTTC

d_call: .
j_call: TRBJ2-7
clone_size: .
v_call: TRBV4-2
cdr3_aa: CASSQERVGVYEQYF
cdr3_nt: TGTGCCAGCAGCCAAGAGAGGGTAGGGGTCTACGAGCAGTACTTC

d_call: .
j_call: TRBJ2-1
clone_size: few
v_call: TRBV6-1
cdr3_aa: CASSEIGRGLNEQFF
cdr3_nt: TGTGCCAGCAGTGAAATAGGAAGGGGTCTGAATGAGCAGTTCTTC

d_call: .
j_call: TRBJ2-7
clone_size: few
v_call: TRBV7-8
cdr3_aa: CASSLGSLEQYF
cdr3_nt: TGTGCCAGCAGCTTAGGCTCCCTGGAGCAGTACTTC

d_call: .
j_call: TRBJ2-7
clone_size: few
v_call: TRBV14
cdr3_aa: CASKVTSGGDEQYF
cdr3_nt: TGTGCCAGCAAGGTCACCTCCGGAGGCGACGAGCAGTACTTC

d_call: TRBD2
j_call: TRBJ2-5
clone_size: .
v_call: TRBV12-3/TRBV12-4
cdr3_aa: CASSDRTSGGDEQETQYF
cdr3_nt: TGTGCCAGCAGCGATAGGACTAGCGGGGGGGATGAACAAGAGACCCAGTACTTC

d_call: TRBD2
j_call: TRBJ2-3
clone_size: .
v_call: TRBV6-2/TRBV6-3
cdr3_aa: CASSYSLAGARTDTQYF
cdr3_nt: TGTGCCAGCAGTTACTCACTAGCGGGGGCCCGCACAGATACGCAGTATTTT

d_call: TRBD2
j_call: TRBJ2-4
clone_size: few
v_call: TRBV20-1
cdr3_aa: CSARSGVGKDIQYF
cdr3_nt: TGCAGTGCTAGGAGCGGGGTTGGAAAGGACATTCAGTACTTC

d_call: .
j_call: TRBJ1-1
clone_size: few
v_call: TRBV5-1
cdr3_aa: CASSLQGTEAFF
cdr3_nt: TGCGCCAGCAGCTTACAGGGCACTGAAGCTTTCTTT

d_call: TRBD1
j_call: TRBJ1-5
clone_size: once
v_call: TRBV2
cdr3_aa: CASRAPIGQGSRGNQPQHF
cdr3_nt: TGTGCCAGCAGGGCTCCTATAGGACAGGGGAGCCGTGGCAATCAGCCCCAGCATTTT

d_call: .
j_call: TRBJ1-2
clone_size: .
v_call: TRBV4-1
cdr3_aa: CASSQDHPGVGGYTF
cdr3_nt: TGCGCCAGCAGCCAAGATCACCCGGGGGTGGGAGGCTACACCTTC

d_call: TRBD2
j_call: TRBJ2-5
clone_size: many
v_call: TRBV7-9
cdr3_aa: CASSPSWTSGFQETQYF
cdr3_nt: TGTGCCAGCAGCCCATCATGGACTAGCGGGTTCCAAGAGACCCAGTACTTC

d_call: TRBD1
j_call: TRBJ1-2
clone_size: .
v_call: TRBV7-9
cdr3_aa: CASSLGQGSLRGYTF
cdr3_nt: TGTGCCAGCAGCTTGGGACAGGGGTCCCTCCGCGGCTACACCTTC

d_call: .
j_call: TRBJ2-3
clone_size: .
v_call: TRBV4-1
cdr3_aa: CASSQAPGADTQYF
cdr3_nt: TGCGCCAGCAGCCAAGCCCCAGGCGCAGATACGCAGTATTTT

d_call: TRBD1
j_call: TRBJ1-2
clone_size: many
v_call: TRBV6-5
cdr3_aa: CASRMTGRTSNYGYTF
cdr3_nt: TGTGCCAGCAGGATGACAGGGCGAACGTCTAACTATGGCTACACCTTC